Sequencing of this T cell receptor (beta chain) was carried out in a study of blood T cell repertoires in COVID-19. The wider study: Sites across the United States, Italy and Spain contributed samples from acute and convalescent COVID-19. T cells, B-cell-depleted T cells, or PBMCs provided the cDNA or gDNA that served as material.

This CDR3 region has 14 residues. CDR1 LNHDA and CDR2 SQIVND come from the germline V gene (reference sequence). V was shortened by 3 bases and J by 2 bases, with 10 bases between the two germline ends. Original processing methods: Scientists estimated how many nucleated cells there were by amplifying reference gene primers. Profiling relied on immunoSEQ multiplex PCR, and the TCRdb table lists in-frame clones only, not all of them. V and J calls and clone size are those listed in that table; D and trimming were worked out from the DNA. The sample includes about 26,000 clones, around two thirds seen only once; the top ten take 7.3%.

This TCR came from a man between 60 and 70 years old with active or convalescent COVID-19. The V call is TRBV19, the J call TRBJ2-5; TRBD2 is a possible D gene (6 bases). Sequenced: peripheral blood. The CDR3 protein is CASSMGGSQETQYF. The CDR3 DNA is TGTGCCAGTAGTATGGGAGGCAGTCAAGAGACCCAGTACTTC.